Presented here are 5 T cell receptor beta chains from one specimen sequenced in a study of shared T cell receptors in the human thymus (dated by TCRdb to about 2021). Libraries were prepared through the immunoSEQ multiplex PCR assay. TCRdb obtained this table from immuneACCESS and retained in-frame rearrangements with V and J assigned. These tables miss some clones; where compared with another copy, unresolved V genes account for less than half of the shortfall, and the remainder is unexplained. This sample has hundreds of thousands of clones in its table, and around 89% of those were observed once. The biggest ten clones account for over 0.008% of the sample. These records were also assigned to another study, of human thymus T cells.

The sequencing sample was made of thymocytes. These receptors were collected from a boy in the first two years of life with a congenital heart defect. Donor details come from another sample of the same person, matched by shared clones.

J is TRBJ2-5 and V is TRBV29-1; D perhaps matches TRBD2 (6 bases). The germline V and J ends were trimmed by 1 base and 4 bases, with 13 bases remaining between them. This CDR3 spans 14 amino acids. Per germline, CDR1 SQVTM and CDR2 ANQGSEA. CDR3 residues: CSVEGRDQGETQYF. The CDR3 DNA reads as TGCAGCGTTGAAGGGAGGGATCAGGGAGAGACCCAGTACTTC.

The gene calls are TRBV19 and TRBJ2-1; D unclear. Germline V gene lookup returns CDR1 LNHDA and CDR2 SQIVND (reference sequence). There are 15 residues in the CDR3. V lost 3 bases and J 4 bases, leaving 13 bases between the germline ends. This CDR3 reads CASSIGGPGYNEQFF. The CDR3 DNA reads TGTGCCAGTAGTATCGGCGGCCCTGGGTACAATGAGCAGTTCTTC. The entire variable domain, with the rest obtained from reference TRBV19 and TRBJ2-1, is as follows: DGGITQSPKYLFRKEGQNVTLSCEQNLNHDAMYWYRQDPGQGLRLIYYSQIVNDFQKGDIAEGYSVSREKKESFPLTVTSAQKNPTAFYLCASSIGGPGYNEQFFGPGTRLTVL.

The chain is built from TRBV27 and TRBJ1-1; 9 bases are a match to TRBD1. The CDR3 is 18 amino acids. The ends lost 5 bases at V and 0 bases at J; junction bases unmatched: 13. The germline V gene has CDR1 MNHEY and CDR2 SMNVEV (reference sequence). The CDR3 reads CASSLGQGQRSMNTEAFF. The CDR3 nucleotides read TGTGCCAGCAGTCTAGGACAGGGGCAACGTTCGATGAACACTGAAGCTTTCTTT.

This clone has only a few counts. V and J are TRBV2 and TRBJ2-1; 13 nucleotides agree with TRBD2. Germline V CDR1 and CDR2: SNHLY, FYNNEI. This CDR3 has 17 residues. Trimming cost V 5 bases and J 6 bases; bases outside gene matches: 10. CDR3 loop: CASSRVGLAGVGNEQFF. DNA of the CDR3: TGTGCCAGCAGTCGCGTCGGACTAGCGGGAGTAGGCAATGAGCAGTTCTTC.

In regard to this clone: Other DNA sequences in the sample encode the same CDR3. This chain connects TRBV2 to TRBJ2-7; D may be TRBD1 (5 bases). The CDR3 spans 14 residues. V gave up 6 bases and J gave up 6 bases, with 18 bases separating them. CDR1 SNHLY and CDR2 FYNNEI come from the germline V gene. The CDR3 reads CASSGGQGMCEQYF. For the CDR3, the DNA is TGTGCCAGCAGCGGTGGGCAGGGTATGTGCGAGCAGTACTTC.